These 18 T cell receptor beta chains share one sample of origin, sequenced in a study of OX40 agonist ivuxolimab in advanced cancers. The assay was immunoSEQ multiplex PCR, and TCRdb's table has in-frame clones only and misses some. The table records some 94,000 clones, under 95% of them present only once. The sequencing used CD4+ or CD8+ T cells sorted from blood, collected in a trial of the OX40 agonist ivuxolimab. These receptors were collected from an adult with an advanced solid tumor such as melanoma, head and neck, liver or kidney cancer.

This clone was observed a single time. Written as DNA, the CDR3 is TGTGCCAGCAGTACTGGTTCCATGAACACTGAAGCTTTCTTT. Encoded protein: CASSTGSMNTEAFF. The chain has TRBV27 and TRBJ1-1; D unclear. The germline V gene has CDR1 MNHEY and CDR2 SMNVEV (reference sequence). The length of the CDR3 is 14 residues. Trimming cost V 5 bases and J 0 bases, with 10 bases left between them.

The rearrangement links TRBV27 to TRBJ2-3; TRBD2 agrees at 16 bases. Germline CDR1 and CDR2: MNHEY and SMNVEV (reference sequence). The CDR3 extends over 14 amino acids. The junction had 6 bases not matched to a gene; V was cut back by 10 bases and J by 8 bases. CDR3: CAIGTSGGAGTQYF. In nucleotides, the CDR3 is TGTGCCATCGGGACTAGCGGGGGGGCCGGTACGCAGTATTTT.

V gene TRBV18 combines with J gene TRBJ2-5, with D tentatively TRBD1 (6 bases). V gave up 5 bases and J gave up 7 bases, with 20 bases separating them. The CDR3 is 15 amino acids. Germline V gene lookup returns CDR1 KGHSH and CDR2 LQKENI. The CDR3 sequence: CASSTYRQAAGTQYF. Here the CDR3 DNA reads TGTGCCAGCTCAACTTACCGACAGGCCGCGGGGACCCAGTACTTC. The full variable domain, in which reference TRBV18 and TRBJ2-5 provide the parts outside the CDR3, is NAGVMQNPRHLVRRRGQEARLRCSPMKGHSHVYWYRQLPEEGLKFMVYLQKENIIDESGMPKERFSAEFPKEGPSILRIQQVVRGDSAAYFCASSTYRQAAGTQYFGPGTRLLVL.

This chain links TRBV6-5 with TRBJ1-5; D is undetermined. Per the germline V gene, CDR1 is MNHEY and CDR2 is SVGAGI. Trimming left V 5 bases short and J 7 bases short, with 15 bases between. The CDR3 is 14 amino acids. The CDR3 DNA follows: TGTGCCAGCAGTATTAACTTAGGTGGCCAGCCCCAGCATTTT. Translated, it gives CASSINLGGQPQHF.

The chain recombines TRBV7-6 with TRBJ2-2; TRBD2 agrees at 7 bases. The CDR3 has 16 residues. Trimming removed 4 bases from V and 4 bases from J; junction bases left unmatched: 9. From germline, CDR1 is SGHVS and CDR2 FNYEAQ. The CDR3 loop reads CASSSREDLGTGELFF. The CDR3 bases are TGTGCCAGCAGCTCCCGGGAGGACTTGGGCACCGGGGAGCTGTTTTTT.

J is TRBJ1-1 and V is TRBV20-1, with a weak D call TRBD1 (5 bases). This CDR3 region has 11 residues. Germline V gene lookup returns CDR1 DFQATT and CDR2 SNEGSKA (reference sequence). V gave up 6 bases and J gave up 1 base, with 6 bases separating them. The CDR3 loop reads CSAQENTEAFF. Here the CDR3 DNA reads TGCAGTGCACAGGAGAACACTGAAGCTTTCTTT.

CDR3 coding DNA: TGTGCCAGCAGCTCTCTAGCGGGAAATGAGCAGTTCTTC. Translation: CASSSLAGNEQFF. The rearrangement joins TRBV7-9 to TRBJ2-1, with TRBD2 matching 9 bases. The CDR3 contains 13 residues. CDR1 is SEHNR and CDR2 is FQNEAQ in the germline V gene (reference sequence). The V and J ends lost 4 bases and 7 bases, in that order; junction bases with no gene match: 2.

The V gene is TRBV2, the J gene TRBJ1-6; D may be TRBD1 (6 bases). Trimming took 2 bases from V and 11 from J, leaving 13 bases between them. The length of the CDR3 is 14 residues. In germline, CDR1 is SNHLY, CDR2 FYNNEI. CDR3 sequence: CASSESWGLTPLHF. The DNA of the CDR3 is TGTGCCAGCAGTGAATCTTGGGGGCTGACACCCCTCCACTTT. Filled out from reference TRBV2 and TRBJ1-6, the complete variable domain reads EPEVTQTPSHQVTQMGQEVILRCVPISNHLYFYWYRQILGQKVEFLVSFYNNEISEKSEIFDDQFSVERPDGSNFTLKIRSTKLEDSAMYFCASSESWGLTPLHFGNGTRLTVT.

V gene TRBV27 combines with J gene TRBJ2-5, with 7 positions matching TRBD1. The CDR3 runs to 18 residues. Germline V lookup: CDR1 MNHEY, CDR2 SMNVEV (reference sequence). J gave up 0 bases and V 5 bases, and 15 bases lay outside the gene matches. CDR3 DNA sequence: TGTGCCAGCAGTGCCAGGACAGGCACTCAATTGTACCAAGAGACCCAGTACTTC. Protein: CASSARTGTQLYQETQYF.

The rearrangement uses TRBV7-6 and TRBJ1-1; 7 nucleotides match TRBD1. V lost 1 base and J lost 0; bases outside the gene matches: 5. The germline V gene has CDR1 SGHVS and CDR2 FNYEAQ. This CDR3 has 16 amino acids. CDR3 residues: CASSLGGQMMNTEAFF. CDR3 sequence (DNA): TGTGCCAGCAGCTTAGGGGGACAGATGATGAACACTGAAGCTTTCTTT.

The CDR3 region has the DNA TGTGCCAGCCCCCCTCTCCGCCATGAGCAGTTCTTC. It encodes CASPPLRHEQFF. The chain employs TRBV7-9 and TRBJ2-1; D call uncertain. The germline gives CDR1 SEHNR, CDR2 FQNEAQ (reference sequence). This CDR3 has 12 amino acids. Between the trimmed V and J ends, which lost 8 bases and 8 bases, there was a span of 13 bases.

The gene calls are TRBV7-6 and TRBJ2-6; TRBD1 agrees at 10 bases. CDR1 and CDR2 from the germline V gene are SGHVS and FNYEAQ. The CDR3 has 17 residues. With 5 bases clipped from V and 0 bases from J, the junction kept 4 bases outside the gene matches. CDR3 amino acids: CASSLRTGGSGANVLTF. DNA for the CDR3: TGTGCCAGCAGCCTGCGGACAGGGGGCTCTGGGGCCAACGTCCTGACTTTC.

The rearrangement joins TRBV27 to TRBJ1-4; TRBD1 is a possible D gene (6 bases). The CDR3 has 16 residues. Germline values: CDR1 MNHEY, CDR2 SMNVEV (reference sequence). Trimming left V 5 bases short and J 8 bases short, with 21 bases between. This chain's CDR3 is CASSPSGGGGVEKLFF. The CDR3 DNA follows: TGTGCCAGCAGTCCCTCCGGAGGGGGGGGAGTAGAAAAACTGTTTTTT.

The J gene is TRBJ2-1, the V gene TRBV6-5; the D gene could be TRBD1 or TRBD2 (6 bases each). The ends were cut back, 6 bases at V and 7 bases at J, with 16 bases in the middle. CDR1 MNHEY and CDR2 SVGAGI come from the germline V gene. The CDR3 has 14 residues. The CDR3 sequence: CASRIFGGANEQFF. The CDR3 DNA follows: TGTGCCAGCAGAATATTCGGGGGCGCAAATGAGCAGTTCTTC.

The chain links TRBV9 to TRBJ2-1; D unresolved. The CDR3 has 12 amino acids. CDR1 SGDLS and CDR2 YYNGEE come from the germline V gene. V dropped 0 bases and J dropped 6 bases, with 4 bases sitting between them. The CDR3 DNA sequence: TGTGCCAGCAGCGTAGTTTTCAATGAGCAGTTCTTC. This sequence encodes CASSVVFNEQFF.

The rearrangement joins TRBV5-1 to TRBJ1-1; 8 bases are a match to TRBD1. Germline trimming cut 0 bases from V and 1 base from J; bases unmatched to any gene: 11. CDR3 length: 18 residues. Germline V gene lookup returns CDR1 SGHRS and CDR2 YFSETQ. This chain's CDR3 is CASSLAAGDRQRNTEAFF. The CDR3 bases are TGCGCCAGCAGCTTGGCCGCGGGGGACAGGCAACGGAACACTGAAGCTTTCTTT.

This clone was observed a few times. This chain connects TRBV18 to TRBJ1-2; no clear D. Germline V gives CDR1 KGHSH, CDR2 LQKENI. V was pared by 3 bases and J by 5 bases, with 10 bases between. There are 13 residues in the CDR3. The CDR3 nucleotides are TGTGCCAGCTCACCGTACGACGGATATGGCTACACCTTC. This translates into CASSPYDGYGYTF.

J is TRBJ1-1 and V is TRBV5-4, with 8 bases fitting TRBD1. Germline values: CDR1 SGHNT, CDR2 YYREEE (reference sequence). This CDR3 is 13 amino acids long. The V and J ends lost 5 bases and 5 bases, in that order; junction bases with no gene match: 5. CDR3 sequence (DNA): TGTGCCAGCAGTCCGACAGGGGAAACTGAAGCTTTCTTT. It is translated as CASSPTGETEAFF. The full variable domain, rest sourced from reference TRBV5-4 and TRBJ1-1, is ETGVTQSPTHLIKTRGQQVTLRCSSQSGHNTVSWYQQALGQGPQFIFQYYREEENGRGNFPPRFSGLQFPNYSSELNVNALELDDSALYLCASSPTGETEAFFGQGTRLTVV.